These 5 T cell receptor beta chains originate from one sample sequenced in a study of blood T cells in healthy people across ages. A second PCR, run for roughly 7 to 12 cycles, used a sample-barcoded 5' primer plus a J-beta primer mix. TCRdb recomputed calls from the 5' RACE reads with MiXCR, one row per CDR3 protein. The sample has 550,000 to 800,000 distinct CDR3 sequences, under 25% seen once. Sequencing was done on a sample of blood. The receptor set was obtained from a man between 65 and 85 years old in good health.

This clonotype showed up just a few times. This rearrangement joins TRBV25-1 to TRBJ2-5; 9 nucleotides match TRBD1. Losses at the gene ends were 1 base for V and 5 bases for J; bases not matched to a gene: 2. This CDR3 has 14 amino acids. The germline V gene has CDR1 MGHDK and CDR2 SYGVNS. CDR3 sequence reads: CASSEWGQGETQYF. CDR3 sequence (DNA): TGTGCCAGCAGTGAATGGGGACAGGGTGAGACCCAGTACTTC.

This clonotype was seen more than once but under ten times. The gene calls are TRBV11-2 and TRBJ1-4; no clear D. The length of the CDR3 is 15 residues. V lost 5 bases and J lost 1, with 11 bases in between. CDR1 and CDR2 from the germline V gene are SGHAT and FQNNGV. CDR3 DNA sequence: TGTGCCAGCAGCCAGATCGTCGGAACTAATGAAAAACTGTTTTTT. This translates into CASSQIVGTNEKLFF.

This clonotype has more than one count but fewer than ten. The J gene is TRBJ2-3, the V gene TRBV3-1, with TRBD2 identical over 10 bases. The length of the CDR3 is 16 residues. Looked up from germline, CDR1 is LGHDT and CDR2 is YNNKEL (reference sequence). Trimming at V came to 10 bases and at J to 5 bases, leaving 15 bases not matched to a gene. CDR3 sequence reads: CATSTQREGRGDTQYF. The CDR3 DNA reads TGTGCCACCTCTACCCAGCGGGAGGGCCGAGGAGATACGCAGTATTTT.

The table lists this clonotype with a few counts. The CDR3 region has the DNA TGTGCCAGCAGTGTCTGGTCGTCCGATCGGTCAGATACGCAGTATTTT. Protein: CASSVWSSDRSDTQYF. The chain has TRBV6-1 and TRBJ2-3; D is unresolved. The CDR3 has 16 amino acids. Germline V lookup: CDR1 MNHNS, CDR2 SASEGT. With 4 bases removed from V and 4 bases from J, the gap between germline ends came to 18 bases.

About this clonotype itself: The junction shows a germline mismatch at one end, possibly a read error. The chain is built from TRBV12-3 or TRBV12-4 and TRBJ1-2; D gene uncertain. The CDR3 covers 14 residues. CDR3 nucleotide sequence: TGTGCCAGCAGTTTCGGCGGGGTGGGATATGACTACACCTTC. Protein: CASSFGGVGYDYTF.